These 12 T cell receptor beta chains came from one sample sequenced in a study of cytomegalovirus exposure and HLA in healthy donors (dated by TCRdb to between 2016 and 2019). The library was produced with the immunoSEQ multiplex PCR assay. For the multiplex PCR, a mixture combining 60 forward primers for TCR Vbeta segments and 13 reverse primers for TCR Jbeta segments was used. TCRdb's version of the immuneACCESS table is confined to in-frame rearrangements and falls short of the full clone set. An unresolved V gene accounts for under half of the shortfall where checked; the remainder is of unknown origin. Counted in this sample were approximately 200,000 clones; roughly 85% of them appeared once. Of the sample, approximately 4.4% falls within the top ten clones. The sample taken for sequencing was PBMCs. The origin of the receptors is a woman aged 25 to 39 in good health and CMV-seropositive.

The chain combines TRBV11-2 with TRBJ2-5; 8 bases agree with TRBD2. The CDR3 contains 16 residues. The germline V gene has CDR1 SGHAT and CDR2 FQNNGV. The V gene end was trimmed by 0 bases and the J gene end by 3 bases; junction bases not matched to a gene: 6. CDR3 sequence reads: CASSLDPGRGEETQYF. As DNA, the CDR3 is TGTGCCAGCAGCTTAGATCCCGGGAGGGGCGAAGAGACCCAGTACTTC.

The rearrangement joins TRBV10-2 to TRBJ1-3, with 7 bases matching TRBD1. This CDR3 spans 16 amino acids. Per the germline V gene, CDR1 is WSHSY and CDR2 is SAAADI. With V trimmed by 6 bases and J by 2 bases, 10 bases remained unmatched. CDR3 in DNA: TGCGCCAGCAGGGCAGGGGGAACTATAGCTGGAAACACCATATATTTT. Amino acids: CASRAGGTIAGNTIYF.

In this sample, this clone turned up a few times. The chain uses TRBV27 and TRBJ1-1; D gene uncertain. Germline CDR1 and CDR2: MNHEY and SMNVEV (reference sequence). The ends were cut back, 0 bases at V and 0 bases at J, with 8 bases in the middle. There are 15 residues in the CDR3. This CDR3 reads CASSLSQDLNTEAFF. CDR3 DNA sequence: TGTGCCAGCAGTTTATCACAAGACTTGAACACTGAAGCTTTCTTT.

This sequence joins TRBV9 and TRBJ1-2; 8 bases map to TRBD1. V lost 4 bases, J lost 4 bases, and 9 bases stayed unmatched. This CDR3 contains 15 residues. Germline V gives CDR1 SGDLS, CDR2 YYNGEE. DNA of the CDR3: TGTGCCAGCAGCCCGCAGACAGGGGCCGGCTATGGCTACACCTTC. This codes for CASSPQTGAGYGYTF.

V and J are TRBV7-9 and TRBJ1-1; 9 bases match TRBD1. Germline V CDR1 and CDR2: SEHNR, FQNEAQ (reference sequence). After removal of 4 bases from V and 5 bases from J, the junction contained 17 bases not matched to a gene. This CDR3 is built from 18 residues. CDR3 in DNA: TGTGCCAGCAGCTCTCTAGGCGGGACAGGGATAGTGGGGACTGAAGCTTTCTTT. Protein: CASSSLGGTGIVGTEAFF.

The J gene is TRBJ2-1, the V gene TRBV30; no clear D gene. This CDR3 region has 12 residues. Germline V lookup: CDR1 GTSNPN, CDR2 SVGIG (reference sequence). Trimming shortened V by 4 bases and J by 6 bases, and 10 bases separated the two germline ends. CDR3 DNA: TGTGCCTGGACGGAGAGTTTCAATGAGCAGTTCTTC. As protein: CAWTESFNEQFF.

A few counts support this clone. The CDR3, as DNA: TGTGCCAGCAGCCAAGATCTAGGACTGCTGAACACTGAAGCTTTCTTT. Translating gives CASSQDLGLLNTEAFF. This chain joins TRBV4-2 and TRBJ1-1; unclear D gene. The CDR3 contains 16 residues. The V end lost 0 bases, the J end lost 0 bases, and 11 bases lay between the germline ends. CDR1 LGHNA and CDR2 YNFKEQ come from the germline V gene.

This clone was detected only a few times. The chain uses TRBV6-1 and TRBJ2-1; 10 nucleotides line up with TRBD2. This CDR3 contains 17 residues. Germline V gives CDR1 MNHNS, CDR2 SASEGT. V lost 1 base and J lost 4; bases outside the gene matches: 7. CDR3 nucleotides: TGTGCCAGCAGTGAAGTCGTCGGGACTAGCGTGTACAATGAGCAGTTCTTC. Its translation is CASSEVVGTSVYNEQFF.

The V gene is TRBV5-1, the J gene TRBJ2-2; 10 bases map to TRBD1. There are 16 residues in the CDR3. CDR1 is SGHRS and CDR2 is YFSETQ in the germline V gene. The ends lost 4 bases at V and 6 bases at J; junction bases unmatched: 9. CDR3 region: CASSAGTGDLAGELFF. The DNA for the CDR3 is TGCGCCAGCAGCGCCGGGACAGGGGATTTGGCCGGGGAGCTGTTTTTT.

This chain's CDR3 is CASSQGQGHHEQYF. The DNA for the CDR3 is TGTGCCAGCAGCCAAGGACAGGGCCACCACGAGCAGTACTTC. This sequence joins TRBV4-2 and TRBJ2-7; 7 bases map to TRBD1. The CDR3 length is 14 residues. Germline values: CDR1 LGHNA, CDR2 YNFKEQ. V was pared by 1 base and J by 5 bases, with 5 bases of the junction left unmatched.

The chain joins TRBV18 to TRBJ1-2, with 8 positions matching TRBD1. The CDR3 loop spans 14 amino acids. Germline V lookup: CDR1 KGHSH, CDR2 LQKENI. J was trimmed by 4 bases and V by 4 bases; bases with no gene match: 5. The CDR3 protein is CASSRQGAGYGYTF. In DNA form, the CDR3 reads TGTGCCAGCTCACGGCAGGGGGCCGGCTATGGCTACACCTTC.

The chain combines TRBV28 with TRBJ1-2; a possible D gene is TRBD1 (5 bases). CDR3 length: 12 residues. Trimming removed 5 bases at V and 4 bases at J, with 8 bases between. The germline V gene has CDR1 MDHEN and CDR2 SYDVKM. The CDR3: CASSIGVYGYTF. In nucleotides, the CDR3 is TGTGCCAGCAGTATAGGGGTCTATGGCTACACCTTC.